Below, 3 T cell receptor beta chains from the same sample are listed, as sequenced in a study of blood T cell repertoires in COVID-19. Assay: immunoSEQ multiplex PCR; the TCRdb copy retains only in-frame clones and omits some. The sample has 130,000 to 150,000 clones; around 87% are singletons. Sequencing was performed on peripheral blood. These receptors all stem from an older man with acute or convalescent COVID-19.

V is TRBV10-3 and J is TRBJ2-2; 11 positions match TRBD2. The junction had 5 bases not matched to a gene; V was cut back by 10 bases and J by 4 bases. Germline CDR1 ENHRY, CDR2 SYGVKD. The CDR3 covers 14 residues. In DNA form, the CDR3 reads TGTGCCACGCTAGCGGGAGGCGTCACCGGGGAGCTGTTTTTT. Amino acid sequence: CATLAGGVTGELFF.

The chain carries TRBV10-3 and TRBJ2-2; D is possibly TRBD1 (6 bases). This CDR3 spans 16 amino acids. V lost 5 bases and J 0 bases, leaving 13 bases between the germline ends. Germline CDR1 is ENHRY and CDR2 is SYGVKD. The CDR3 DNA sequence: TGTGCCATCAGTTCCTCGGGACATACGAACACCGGGGAGCTGTTTTTT. This translates into CAISSSGHTNTGELFF.

This clone was seen a handful of times. The chain links TRBV6-1 to TRBJ1-1; D is unclear. Looked up from germline, CDR1 is MNHNS and CDR2 is SASEGT. V dropped 1 base and J dropped 5 bases, with 11 bases sitting between them. The CDR3 extends over 14 amino acids. CDR3 region: CASSEVHLVTEAFF. In nucleotides, the CDR3 is TGTGCCAGCAGTGAAGTACACCTGGTGACTGAAGCTTTCTTT.